This T cell receptor (beta chain) emerged from a study of control samples from healthy donors and cancer patients. V lost 4 bases and J 7 bases, leaving 28 bases between the germline ends. The germline V gene has CDR1 MGHRA and CDR2 YSYEKL. There are 18 residues in the CDR3. The repertoire was sequenced with immunoSEQ multiplex PCR; TCRdb's copy has only in-frame clones and lacks some. The repertoire has around 150,000 clones, approximately 96% of them found once; the top ten carry just over 1%. V usage is TRBV4-1 and J usage is TRBJ1-2, with D unclear. The sequencing sample was made of blood. This clonotype was obtained from a woman in her 30s in good health. The CDR3 spells CASSPVLFSGFTTFGYTF. The CDR3 bases are TGCGCCAGCAGCCCGGTTTTGTTCAGTGGGTTTACCACTTTTGGCTACACCTTC.